This entry describes one TCR beta chain. The length of the CDR3 is 14 residues. Germline V gives CDR1 SEHNR, CDR2 FQNEAQ (reference sequence). Trimming shortened V by 8 bases and J by 7 bases, and 15 bases separated the two germline ends. The PCR was carried out with 60 Vbeta primers and 13 Jbeta primers. Method: immunoSEQ multiplex PCR; TCRdb's copy keeps in-frame clones and lacks some. The sample yields roughly 150,000 clones, over 75% seen once. The sample belongs to a study of cytomegalovirus exposure and HLA in healthy donors. This sequence was found in a man in his fifties or sixties in good health and CMV-seropositive. Sequenced: PBMCs. The chain joins TRBV7-9 to TRBJ1-6; maybe TRBD1 (5 bases). CDR3 region: CASSRGDLNSPLHF. CDR3 DNA sequence: TGTGCCAGCTCCCGGGGGGATCTCAATTCACCCCTCCACTTT.